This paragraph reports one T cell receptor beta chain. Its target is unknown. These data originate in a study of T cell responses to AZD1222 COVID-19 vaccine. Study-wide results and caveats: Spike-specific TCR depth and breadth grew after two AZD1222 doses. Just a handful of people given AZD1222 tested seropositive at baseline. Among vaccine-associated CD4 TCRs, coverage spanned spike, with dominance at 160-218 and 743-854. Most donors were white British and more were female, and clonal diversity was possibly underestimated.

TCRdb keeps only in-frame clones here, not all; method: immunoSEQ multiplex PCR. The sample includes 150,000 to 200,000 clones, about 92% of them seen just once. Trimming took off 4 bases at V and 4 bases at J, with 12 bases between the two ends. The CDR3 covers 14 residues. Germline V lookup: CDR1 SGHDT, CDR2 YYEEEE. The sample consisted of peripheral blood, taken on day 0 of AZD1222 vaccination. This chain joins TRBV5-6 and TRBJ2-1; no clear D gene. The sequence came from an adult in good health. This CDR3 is CASSPETKYNEQFF. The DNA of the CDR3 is TGTGCCAGCAGCCCAGAGACAAAGTACAATGAGCAGTTCTTC. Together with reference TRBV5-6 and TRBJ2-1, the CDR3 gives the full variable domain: DAGVTQSPTHLIKTRGQQVTLRCSPKSGHDTVSWYQQALGQGPQFIFQYYEEEERQRGNFPDRFSGHQFPNYSSELNVNALLLGDSALYLCASSPETKYNEQFFGPGTRLTVL.